These T cell receptor beta chains were read from a single sample in a study of beta chain features in type 1 diabetes. Profiled with immunoSEQ multiplex PCR; TCRdb holds only in-frame clones, not every one. Counted here are 640,000 or so clones, under 15% occurring once; the ten biggest clones make up approximately 0.022%. The sequenced sample consisted of naive CD4+ T cells from blood. The source of these receptors is a man between 18 and 29 years old with type 1 diabetes. Each CDR3 is given with its conserved first and last residue. The order of the fields is D gene, J gene, clone size, V gene, CDR3 DNA, CDR3 protein. A D gene is named only where the DNA matches it firmly. Clone size is given for some rows only: seen once, a few or many times, or a class if the clone is expanded.

>NA|TRBJ1-2|NA|TRBV2
TGTGCCAGCAGGGGGGGCAGTAACTATGGCTACACCTTC
CASRGGSNYGYTF
>TRBD1|TRBJ2-3|NA|TRBV5-1
TGCGCCAGCAGCTTGGCCGCCTCCGGGACAGGGACGAGTGATACGCAGTATTTT
CASSLAASGTGTSDTQYF
>NA|TRBJ1-2|few|TRBV11-2
TGTGCCAGCAGCATCAAGCGTAAGGCGGCCTTC
CASSIKRKAAF
>NA|TRBJ1-1|NA|TRBV30
TGTGCCTGGATGAGACAGATGAACACTGAAGCTTTCTTT
CAWMRQMNTEAFF
>NA|TRBJ1-1|few|TRBV30
TGTGCCTGGAGCCGTACAGGAGCGAACACTGAAGCTTTCTTT
CAWSRTGANTEAFF
>NA|TRBJ2-2|NA|TRBV7-9
TGTGCCAGCAGCCACCCCCAGTCGAACACCGGGGAGCTGTTTTTT
CASSHPQSNTGELFF
>TRBD1|TRBJ1-1|NA|TRBV5-1
TGCGCCAGCAGCCCCGAGGGGGCGGACATGAACACTGAAGCTTTCTTT
CASSPEGADMNTEAFF
>NA|TRBJ2-5|NA|TRBV10-3
TGTGCCATCAGTGAGTTTTTACCGGAGACCCAGTACTTC
CAISEFLPETQYF
>NA|TRBJ2-5|NA|TRBV12-5
TGTGCTAGTGGTTTGGTAAACCCGAATCAAGAGACCCAGTACTTC
CASGLVNPNQETQYF
>NA|TRBJ2-5|NA|TRBV11-2
TGTGCCAGCAGACTCTCCGGGGCTTATGCTGCTGTGAGGGGGACCCAGTACTTC
CASRLSGAYAAVRGTQYF
>TRBD1|TRBJ1-6|NA|TRBV29-1
TGCAGCGTTGCAGGGGGCGAGGATTCACCCCTCCACTTT
CSVAGGEDSPLHF
>NA|TRBJ1-2|NA|TRBV30
TGTGCCTGGAGTCAGGGTTTTCATGGCTACACCTTC
CAWSQGFHGYTF
>NA|TRBJ2-3|NA|TRBV15
TGTGCCACCAGCGGGAGCCTTTTTAGCACAGATACGCAGTATTTT
CATSGSLFSTDTQYF
>NA|TRBJ2-4|NA|TRBV30
TGTGCCTGGAAGCCAGGGATAAACATTCAGTACTTC
CAWKPGINIQYF
>TRBD1|TRBJ2-3|NA|TRBV5-1
TGCGCCAGCAGCTCGCCGGACAGGGACGGTACGCAGTATTTT
CASSSPDRDGTQYF
>TRBD2|TRBJ2-5|few|TRBV30
TGTGCCTGGAGTGAGTCCTGGGCTAGCGGAGAGACCCAGTACTTC
CAWSESWASGETQYF
>TRBD1|TRBJ1-6|NA|TRBV18
TGTGCCAGCTCACCGGCCGGGACAGGGGGCGATAATTCACCCCTCCACTTT
CASSPAGTGGDNSPLHF
>NA|TRBJ1-1|NA|TRBV15
TGTGCCACCAGCAGAGGTTCACAAAACACTGAAGCTTTCTTT
CATSRGSQNTEAFF
>TRBD2|TRBJ2-5|NA|TRBV10-3
TGTGCCATCAGTGAGTCAAGGCGAATAGGGAGGGAAGAGACCCAGTACTTC
CAISESRRIGREETQYF
>NA|TRBJ2-7|NA|TRBV9
TGTGCCAGCAGCGTGGGCCTCGGGGCAGATTCCTACGAGCAGTACTTC
CASSVGLGADSYEQYF
>NA|TRBJ1-2|NA|TRBV4-2
TGTGCCAGCAGCCAAGCAACAGGGAGCGGCTATGGCTACACCTTC
CASSQATGSGYGYTF
>NA|TRBJ1-1|few|TRBV28
TGTGCCAGCAGTTCGCCCGACAAGCACACTGAAGCTTTCTTT
CASSSPDKHTEAFF
>NA|TRBJ1-1|few|TRBV4-1
TGCGCCAGCAGCCAAGGGGGCCGGACTGAAGCTTTCTTT
CASSQGGRTEAFF
>NA|TRBJ2-5|few|TRBV10-3
TGTGCCATCAGTGAGTCAGGTGTTTCAGGGGAGACCCAGTACTTC
CAISESGVSGETQYF
>NA|TRBJ2-1|NA|TRBV2
TGTGCCAGCAGTGTCATCGGGCAGTTCTTC
CASSVIGQFF
>NA|TRBJ1-1|NA|TRBV20-1
TGCAGTGCAGAAGGACGGAATGAAGCTTTCTTT
CSAEGRNEAFF
>NA|TRBJ1-6|NA|TRBV6-5
TGTGCCAGCAGGGCGCTGAGCTCCTATAATTCACCCCTCCACTTT
CASRALSSYNSPLHF
>TRBD1|TRBJ2-1|few|TRBV9
TGTGCCAGCAGCCCATGGACAGGGGCCTACAATGAGCAGTTCTTC
CASSPWTGAYNEQFF
>NA|TRBJ1-2|few|TRBV6-1
TGTGCCAGCAGCCCCCTGACAGCTAACTATGGCTACACCTTC
CASSPLTANYGYTF
>NA|TRBJ2-6|NA|TRBV7-9
TGTGCCAGCAGCAAAAGACAGGAAATGCCTCCATCTGGGGCCAACGTCCTGACTTTC
CASSKRQEMPPSGANVLTF
>NA|TRBJ2-7|NA|TRBV25-1
TGTGCCAGCAGTGAAGGATCACGGATGGCCTACGAGCAGTACTTC
CASSEGSRMAYEQYF
>TRBD2|TRBJ2-3|NA|TRBV9
TGTGCCAGCAGCACAGCGGGGGAAAGAGATACGCAGTATTTT
CASSTAGERDTQYF
>TRBD1|TRBJ1-1|NA|TRBV9
TGTGCCAGCAGCTCCGAGTGGGGACAGGGGAACACTGAAGCTTTCTTT
CASSSEWGQGNTEAFF
>TRBD1|TRBJ1-6|few|TRBV7-9
TGTGCCAGCAGCTTAGGGGACAGGGCCGGGTCACCCCTCCACTTT
CASSLGDRAGSPLHF
>NA|TRBJ2-3|few|TRBV29-1
TGCAGCGTTGTGAGCGACGCAGATACGCAGTATTTT
CSVVSDADTQYF
>NA|TRBJ1-4|few|TRBV6-6
TGTGCCAGCAGACCTTCCGGGGGGCCTAATGAAAAACTGTTTTTT
CASRPSGGPNEKLFF
>NA|TRBJ1-6|NA|TRBV4-2
TGTGCCAGCAGCCAAGTCTCCCCGGAGAGACCCCTCCACTTT
CASSQVSPERPLHF
>NA|TRBJ2-7|few|TRBV4-1
TGCGCCAGCAGCCGACAGGACCGGGCGGAGCAGTACTTC
CASSRQDRAEQYF
>NA|TRBJ2-3|few|TRBV7-2
TGTGCCAGCAGCCCCCTTGATACGCAGTATTTT
CASSPLDTQYF
>NA|TRBJ2-5|NA|TRBV6-5
TGTGCCAGCAGGGGTCGGGAGACCCAGTACTTC
CASRGRETQYF
>NA|TRBJ1-3|NA|TRBV27
TGTGCCAGCGGGTCGGGACCCTTCTCTGGAAACACCATATATTTT
CASGSGPFSGNTIYF
>TRBD1|TRBJ2-3|NA|TRBV10-3
TGTGCCATCAGTGATCTGACAGGGCCCCCCTCAGATACGCAGTATTTT
CAISDLTGPPSDTQYF
>TRBD2|TRBJ2-4|few|TRBV19
TGTGCCAGTAGTACCGAACTAGCGAACATTCAGTACTTC
CASSTELANIQYF
>NA|TRBJ1-1|NA|TRBV4-1
TGCGCCAGCAGCCGGCAGGGATCGGTAGACGGAACTGAAGCTTTCTTT
CASSRQGSVDGTEAFF
>TRBD1|TRBJ1-1|NA|TRBV7-9
TGTGCCAGCAGCCGACTACAGGGGTCGAACACTGAAGCTTTCTTT
CASSRLQGSNTEAFF
>TRBD1|TRBJ1-1|NA|TRBV5-1
TGCGCCAGCAGCATTGGACAGGGGAGTCCTGAAGCTTTCTTT
CASSIGQGSPEAFF
>TRBD1|TRBJ1-5|NA|TRBV19
TGTGCCAGTAGTATAGAGCCGGGACAGGGGAGCAATCAGCCCCAGCATTTT
CASSIEPGQGSNQPQHF
>TRBD1|TRBJ1-6|few|TRBV10-3
TGTGCCATCAGTGTGGGACAGCTAAATTCACCCCTCCACTTT
CAISVGQLNSPLHF
>NA|TRBJ2-1|NA|TRBV2
TGTGCCAGTGGGACCCAAGTTGTGGAGCAGTTCTTC
CASGTQVVEQFF
>TRBD2|TRBJ2-7|few|TRBV30
TGTGCCTGGAGGGCCCGACTAGCGGGGCCTGCCTACGAGCAGTACTTC
CAWRARLAGPAYEQYF
>NA|TRBJ1-2|few|TRBV7-8
TGTGCCAGCAGCCCGCAGGGTGGCTATGGCTACACCTTC
CASSPQGGYGYTF
>NA|TRBJ1-2|NA|TRBV7-9
TGTGCCAGCAGTTCACAGGGCCCATATGGCTACACCTTC
CASSSQGPYGYTF
>TRBD2|TRBJ2-5|few|TRBV5-4
TGTGCCAGCAGCTTTGGACTAGCGGGGGAAGAGACCCAGTACTTC
CASSFGLAGEETQYF
>NA|TRBJ1-1|few|TRBV9
TGTGCCAGCAGCGCCAGATTGGGAGGGAACACTGAAGCTTTCTTT
CASSARLGGNTEAFF
>TRBD1|TRBJ2-7|few|TRBV25-1
TGTGCCACGGGACAGGGAATTGAAGAGCAGTACTTC
CATGQGIEEQYF
>NA|TRBJ2-3|few|TRBV15
TGTGCCACCAGCAGAGATGTGTCGGGGGCAGATACGCAGTATTTT
CATSRDVSGADTQYF
>NA|TRBJ1-2|few|TRBV27
TGTGCCAGCAGACGAGGGTCGGGCTATGGCTACACCTTC
CASRRGSGYGYTF